These 25 T cell receptor beta chains share one sample of origin, sequenced in a study of blood T cells in healthy people across ages. Primed by a sample-barcoded 5' primer and a J-beta primer mix, a second PCR proceeded for about 7 to 11 cycles. TCRdb re-called the 5' RACE reads with MiXCR, one entry per CDR3 protein. This sample yields fewer than 1.5 million distinct CDR3 sequences, of which around 42% are seen a single time; 7.9% belongs to the top ten. Sequencing input: blood. The receptors derive from a young woman in good health.

DNA for the CDR3: TGCGCCAGCAGCCAACCCTTTTGGCAAGACGCTAGCGGGTTGCCCCACAATGAGCAGTACTTC. As protein: CASSQPFWQDASGLPHNEQYF. The chain carries TRBV4-1 and TRBJ2-1, with 8 bases lining up with TRBD2. The J call is in doubt because the DNA end fits TRBJ2-7 better. CDR1 and CDR2 from the germline V gene are MGHRA and YSYEKL. The CDR3 consists of 21 residues.

This clonotype was picked up a small number of times. The genes are TRBV2 and TRBJ2-3, with 7 bases that match TRBD1. Germline lookup yields CDR1 SNHLY and CDR2 FYNNEI. Trimming at V came to 10 bases and at J to 0 bases, leaving 13 bases not matched to a gene. The CDR3 consists of 16 residues. CDR3 DNA sequence: TGTGCCACCGGACAGGAACACCCCACTAGCACAGATACGCAGTATTTT. It encodes CATGQEHPTSTDTQYF.

The genes are TRBV7-9 and TRBJ2-7; 10 bases align to TRBD2. Germline CDR1 reads SEHNR; CDR2 reads FQNEAQ (reference sequence). This CDR3 spans 14 amino acids. The CDR3 DNA reads as TGTGCAACCGGGCCTAGCGGGAGTTTCTACGAGCAGTACTTC. Translated, it gives CATGPSGSFYEQYF.

This clonotype was seen more than once but under ten times. As DNA, the CDR3 is TGCGCCAGCAGCTTAGGCGGGAGGGCCGACAATGAGCAGTTCTTC. Translation: CASSLGGRADNEQFF. The rearrangement joins TRBV5-1 to TRBJ2-1, with 9 bases matching TRBD2. V shed 2 bases, J shed 5 bases, and the junction held 5 bases outside the gene matches. Per the germline V gene, CDR1 is SGHRS and CDR2 is YFSETQ. The CDR3 is made up of 15 amino acids.

The J gene is TRBJ1-6, the V gene TRBV20-1, with TRBD1 as a possible D gene (6 bases). Between the trimmed V and J ends, which lost 5 bases and 11 bases, there was a span of 16 bases. The CDR3 contains 13 residues. Germline values: CDR1 DFQATT, CDR2 SNEGSKA (reference sequence). The CDR3 DNA reads TGCAGTGCTTCTGACACAGGGAAAGCACCCCTCCACTTT. Translating it yields CSASDTGKAPLHF.

V gene TRBV7-9 combines with J gene TRBJ2-7, with unresolved D. This CDR3 region has 13 residues. Germline lookup yields CDR1 SEHNR and CDR2 FQNEAQ (reference sequence). The ends were cut back, 0 bases at V and 6 bases at J, with 9 bases in the middle. Here the CDR3 reads CASSLANPREQYF. The CDR3 nucleotides are TGTGCCAGCAGCTTAGCGAACCCACGCGAGCAGTACTTC.

In its sample, this clonotype was seen a few times. V is TRBV2 and J is TRBJ1-2; 11 bases are a match to TRBD1. V lost 6 bases and J lost 4; bases outside the gene matches: 13. The CDR3 is made up of 17 amino acids. Germline loops: CDR1 SNHLY, CDR2 FYNNEI. In DNA form, the CDR3 reads TGTGCCAGCAGAGATCCGGGACAGGGGGGGAGTAGCTATGGCTACACCTTC. It encodes CASRDPGQGGSSYGYTF. The variable domain in full, with the rest retrieved from reference TRBV2 and TRBJ1-2, is EPEVTQTPSHQVTQMGQEVILRCVPISNHLYFYWYRQILGQKVEFLVSFYNNEISEKSEIFDDQFSVERPDGSNFTLKIRSTKLEDSAMYFCASRDPGQGGSSYGYTFGSGTRLTVV.

A few counts support this clonotype. This sequence joins TRBV4-1 and TRBJ1-1; 9 nucleotides agree with TRBD1. The CDR3 is 17 amino acids. Germline CDR1 and CDR2: MGHRA and YSYEKL. J lost 5 bases, V lost 0 bases, and 10 bases had no gene match. The CDR3 protein is CASSQDSPGQGLTEAFF. The CDR3 DNA reads as TGCGCCAGCAGCCAAGATTCCCCGGGACAGGGTTTAACTGAAGCTTTCTTT.

This clonotype was recorded at least ten times. V and J are TRBV3-1 and TRBJ2-1; 10 bases are a match to TRBD2. The CDR3 consists of 14 residues. Germline lookup yields CDR1 LGHDT and CDR2 YNNKEL (reference sequence). Losses at the gene ends were 1 base for V and 14 bases for J; bases not matched to a gene: 8. The CDR3 sequence: CASSQGYTGTSEFF. The CDR3 DNA reads TGTGCCAGCAGCCAAGGGTATACCGGGACTAGCGAGTTCTTC.

This clonotype was found once. The junction departs from germline at one end; a sequencing error may be responsible. The chain joins TRBV9 to TRBJ2-1; D is undetermined. Germline CDR1 and CDR2: SGDLS and YYNGEE. CDR3 length equals 14 residues. CDR3 sequence reads: CASSVVSASAERFF. CDR3 nucleotide sequence: TGTGCCAGCAGCGTAGTAAGCGCCTCGGCTGAGCGGTTCTTC. Combining the CDR3 with reference TRBV9 and TRBJ2-1 gives the whole variable domain DSGVTQTPKHLITATGQRVTLRCSPRSGDLSVYWYQQSLDQGLQFLIQYYNGEERAKGNILERFSAQQFPDLHSELNLSSLELGDSALYFCASSVVSASAERFFGPGTRLTVL.

This clonotype has more than one count but fewer than ten. CDR3 protein: CASSPEMGQGTYEQYF. The CDR3 DNA reads as TGTGCCAGCAGCCCAGAAATGGGGCAGGGAACTTACGAGCAGTACTTC. The genes are TRBV7-8 and TRBJ2-7; D is possibly TRBD1 (5 bases). Germline values: CDR1 SGHVS, CDR2 FQNEAQ. V lost 5 bases and J 4 bases, leaving 21 bases between the germline ends. The CDR3 runs to 16 residues.

This clonotype turned up a few times. This chain links TRBV2 with TRBJ1-1; TRBD1 agrees at 7 bases. The CDR3 sequence is 13 residues long. The V gene end was trimmed by 6 bases and the J gene end by 5 bases; junction bases not matched to a gene: 6. Germline V gene lookup returns CDR1 SNHLY and CDR2 FYNNEI. CDR3 loop: CASSIDRETEAFF. DNA of the CDR3: TGTGCCAGCAGCATCGACAGGGAAACTGAAGCTTTCTTT. The variable domain in full, completed from reference TRBV2 and TRBJ1-1, reads EPEVTQTPSHQVTQMGQEVILRCVPISNHLYFYWYRQILGQKVEFLVSFYNNEISEKSEIFDDQFSVERPDGSNFTLKIRSTKLEDSAMYFCASSIDRETEAFFGQGTRLTVV.

The chain is built from TRBV24-1 and TRBJ2-5, with D possibly matching TRBD2 (6 bases). CDR3 length: 14 residues. Deletions cut 5 bases from V and 1 base from J, with 10 bases between. Germline V gives CDR1 KGHDR, CDR2 SFDVKD. Here the CDR3 DNA reads TGTGCCACCAGTGGTAGCGGAAGCCAAGAGACCCAGTACTTC. The encoded protein is CATSGSGSQETQYF.

CDR3 nucleotides: TGTGCCAGCAGCCACAGCGGGAGAAAAGGATACGAGCAGTACTTC. Protein product: CASSHSGRKGYEQYF. The chain couples TRBV3-1 to TRBJ2-7, with 8 bases that match TRBD2. Germline CDR1 LGHDT, CDR2 YNNKEL (reference sequence). Trimming took 3 bases from V and 4 from J; bases not matched to a gene: 8. The CDR3 sequence is 15 residues long.

Regarding this clonotype: One base away lies a much larger clone, so this may be a sequencing read error. The CDR3 nucleotides read TGTGCCAGCAGTTACAGTCCCAGCGGGAGCCCCAATGAGCAGTACTTC. Protein product: CASSYSPSGSPNEQYF. The rearrangement joins TRBV6-5 to TRBJ2-5; 8 bases align to TRBD2. CDR1 and CDR2 (germline): MNHEY, SVGAGI. This CDR3 region has 16 residues. Trimming took 2 bases from V and 11 from J; bases not matched to a gene: 16.

Worth noting for this clonotype: A read error may account for a junction end that differs from germline. The chain has TRBV2 and TRBJ2-4; D possibly matches TRBD1 or TRBD2 (5 bases each). Germline assignment: CDR1 SNHLY and CDR2 FYNNEI. The CDR3 is 15 residues long. Written as DNA, the CDR3 is TGTGCCAGCAGAGAAGGGACGGGAAGGCGAAACATTCAGTACTTC. It encodes CASREGTGRRNIQYF.

This clonotype showed up just once. The chain uses TRBV14 and TRBJ2-7, with D unresolved. The J call may be in error: the DNA end matches TRBJ2-5 better. The CDR3 has 14 amino acids. Germline-derived CDR1 and CDR2 are SGHDN and FVKESK. The CDR3 DNA reads as TGTGCCAGCAGCCCGACCGTCTGGGCAGAGACCCAGTACTTC. This translates into CASSPTVWAETQYF.

The chain employs TRBV4-1 and TRBJ2-3, with TRBD2 as a possible D gene (5 bases). Germline V gene sequence: CDR1 MGHRA, CDR2 YSYEKL. The CDR3 spans 16 residues. The germline V and J ends were trimmed by 4 bases and 5 bases, with 19 bases remaining between them. As DNA, the CDR3 is TGCGCCAGCAGCCCATTGATACGAGCGGCGGAAGATACGCAGTATTTT. It encodes CASSPLIRAAEDTQYF.

This chain connects TRBV10-3 to TRBJ2-3, with 7 bases lining up with TRBD1. Germline loops: CDR1 ENHRY, CDR2 SYGVKD. The J segment lost 6 bases and the V segment lost 6 bases, leaving 6 bases of the junction unmatched. The CDR3 length is 13 residues. The CDR3 DNA follows: TGTGCCATCAGCCGGACAGGCGTGGATACGCAGTATTTT. It codes for CAISRTGVDTQYF.

The rearrangement uses TRBV7-2 and TRBJ1-6; a possible D gene is TRBD1 (6 bases). Between the trimmed V and J ends, which lost 3 bases and 13 bases, there was a span of 19 bases. From germline, CDR1 is SGHTA and CDR2 FQGNSA. The length of the CDR3 is 15 residues. The CDR3 reads CASSLKTGPFSPLHF. The CDR3 DNA is TGTGCCAGCAGCTTGAAGACAGGACCATTTTCCCCCCTCCACTTT.

This rearrangement joins TRBV6-9 to TRBJ1-2; the D is unclear. Germline values: CDR1 MNHGY, CDR2 SVAAGI. With 7 bases removed from V and 7 bases from J, the gap between germline ends came to 28 bases. The CDR3 extends over 17 amino acids. As DNA, the CDR3 is TGTGCCAGCAACAAATTTCCCGGGCCCTCCGAATTGGGTGGCTACACCTTC. Protein sequence: CASNKFPGPSELGGYTF.

In DNA, the CDR3 is TGTGCCAGCAGCCTAAAAGCCGGCACTGAAGCTTTCTTT. Protein product: CASSLKAGTEAFF. The genes are TRBV13 and TRBJ1-1; no definite D call. Trimming cost V 5 bases and J 4 bases, with 11 bases left between them. The CDR3 has 13 residues. Germline loops: CDR1 PRHDT, CDR2 FYEKMQ (reference sequence).

This clonotype came up once. This sequence joins TRBV6-1 and TRBJ1-1; weak D call: TRBD1 (5 bases). Trimming cost V 6 bases and J 11 bases, with 13 bases left between them. Germline assignment: CDR1 MNHNS and CDR2 SASEGT. The CDR3 is 11 amino acids. The CDR3 nucleotides read TGTGCCAGCAGGGAGGGGCGGAGGGCTTTCTTT. Amino acid sequence: CASREGRRAFF.

This clonotype showed up just a few times. The chain uses TRBV20-1 and TRBJ2-1, with TRBD2 identical over 13 bases. This CDR3 is 15 amino acids long. Germline CDR1 reads DFQATT; CDR2 reads SNEGSKA (reference sequence). V shed 7 bases and J 3 bases; nucleotides not matched to a gene: 6. The chain's CDR3 is CSEGTSGASYNEQFF. CDR3 in DNA: TGCAGTGAAGGGACTAGCGGGGCAAGCTACAATGAGCAGTTCTTC.

This clonotype showed up just a few times. This chain connects TRBV5-1 to TRBJ2-3; D is ambiguous. V lost 8 bases to trimming and J lost 0 bases, with 13 bases between them. CDR1 is SGHRS and CDR2 is YFSETQ in the germline V gene. CDR3 length: 14 amino acids. The CDR3 spells CASQETPSTDTQYF. The CDR3 nucleotides are TGCGCCAGTCAGGAGACCCCTAGCACAGATACGCAGTATTTT. The full variable domain, in which reference TRBV5-1 and TRBJ2-3 provide the parts outside the CDR3, is KAGVTQTPRYLIKTRGQQVTLSCSPISGHRSVSWYQQTPGQGLQFLFEYFSETQRNKGNFPGRFSGRQFSNSRSEMNVSTLELGDSALYLCASQETPSTDTQYFGPGTRLTVL.